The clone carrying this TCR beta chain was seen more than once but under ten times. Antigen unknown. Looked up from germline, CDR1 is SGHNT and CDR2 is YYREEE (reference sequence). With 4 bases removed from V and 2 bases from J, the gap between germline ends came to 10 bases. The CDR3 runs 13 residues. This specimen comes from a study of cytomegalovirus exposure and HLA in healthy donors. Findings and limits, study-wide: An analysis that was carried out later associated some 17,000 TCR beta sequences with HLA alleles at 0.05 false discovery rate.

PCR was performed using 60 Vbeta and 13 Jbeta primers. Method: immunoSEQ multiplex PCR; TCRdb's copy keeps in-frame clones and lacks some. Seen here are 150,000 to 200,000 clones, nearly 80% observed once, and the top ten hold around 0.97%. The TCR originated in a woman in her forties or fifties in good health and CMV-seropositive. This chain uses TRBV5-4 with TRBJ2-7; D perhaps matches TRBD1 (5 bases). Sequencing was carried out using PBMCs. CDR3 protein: CASSPQGAYEQYF. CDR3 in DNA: TGTGCCAGCAGCCCCCAAGGGGCCTACGAGCAGTACTTC.